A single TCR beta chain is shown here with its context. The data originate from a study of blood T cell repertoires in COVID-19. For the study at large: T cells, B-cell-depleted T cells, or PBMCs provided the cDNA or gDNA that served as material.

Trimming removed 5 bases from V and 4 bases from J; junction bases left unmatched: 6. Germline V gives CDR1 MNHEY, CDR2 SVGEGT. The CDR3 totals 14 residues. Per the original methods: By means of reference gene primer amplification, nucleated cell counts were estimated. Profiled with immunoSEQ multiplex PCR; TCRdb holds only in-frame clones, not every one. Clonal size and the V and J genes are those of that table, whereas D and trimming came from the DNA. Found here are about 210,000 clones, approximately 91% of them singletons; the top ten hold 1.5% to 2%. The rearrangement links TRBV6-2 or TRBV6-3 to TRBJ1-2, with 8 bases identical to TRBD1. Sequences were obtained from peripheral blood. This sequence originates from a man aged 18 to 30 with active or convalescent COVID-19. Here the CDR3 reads CASSGRTGSYGYTF. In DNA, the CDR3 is TGTGCCAGCAGTGGTCGGACAGGGTCCTATGGCTACACCTTC.